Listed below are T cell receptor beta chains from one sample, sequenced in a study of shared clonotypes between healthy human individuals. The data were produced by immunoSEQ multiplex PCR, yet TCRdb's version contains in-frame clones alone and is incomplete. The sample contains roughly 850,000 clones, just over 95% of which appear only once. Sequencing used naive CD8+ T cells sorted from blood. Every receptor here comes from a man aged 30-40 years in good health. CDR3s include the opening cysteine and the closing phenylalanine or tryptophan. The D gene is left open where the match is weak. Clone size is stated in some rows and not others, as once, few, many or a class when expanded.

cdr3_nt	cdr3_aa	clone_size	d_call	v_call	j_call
TGCGCCAGCAGCCAAGATCGGACTAGCGGGAGATCGGGGGAGCAGTACTTC	CASSQDRTSGRSGEQYF	NA	TRBD2	TRBV4-3	TRBJ2-7
TGTGCCATCAGTGAGGACAGCGCGAACACCGGGGAGCTGTTTTTT	CAISEDSANTGELFF	NA	NA	TRBV10-3	TRBJ2-2
TGTGCCAGCAGCTTATCCCGCAGGCAGAATACACCCTACGAGCAGTACTTC	CASSLSRRQNTPYEQYF	NA	NA	TRBV7-8	TRBJ2-7
TGTGCCAGCAGTTACGGGACTCCGGGAGGGCCTGGTGAGCAGTTCTTC	CASSYGTPGGPGEQFF	NA	TRBD2	TRBV6-5	TRBJ2-1
TGTGCCAGCAGTTTTCTCGCTTCGAGCCTAGATACGCAGTATTTT	CASSFLASSLDTQYF	NA	NA	TRBV27	TRBJ2-3
TGCGCCAGCAGCCAAGTTGTCTACACTGAAGCTTTCTTT	CASSQVVYTEAFF	once	NA	TRBV4-1	TRBJ1-1
TGTGCCAGCAGCTTGGACAGGGAATCGTATGGCTACACCTTC	CASSLDRESYGYTF	NA	NA	TRBV5-4	TRBJ1-2
TGTGCCATCAGTGATTACCTAGCGGGAGAAGGGGAGCTGTTTTTT	CAISDYLAGEGELFF	NA	TRBD2	TRBV10-3	TRBJ2-2
TGTGCCAGCAGCCTGGACGGGAGAGGCACTGAAGCTTTCTTT	CASSLDGRGTEAFF	NA	NA	TRBV6-5	TRBJ1-1
TGTGCCAGCAGTTACGCGGTACCCGAGCAGTACTTC	CASSYAVPEQYF	NA	NA	TRBV6-6	TRBJ2-7
TGTGCCAGCAGCCCCCGGTGGGAGGAACTCTACAATGAGCAGTTCTTC	CASSPRWEELYNEQFF	NA	NA	TRBV9	TRBJ2-1
TGCGCCAGCAGCTTGTACGTTACAGGGTACAATGAGCAGTTCTTC	CASSLYVTGYNEQFF	NA	NA	TRBV5-1	TRBJ2-1
TGTGCCAGCAGCTTGCGTCAGAGCTCAACTAATGAAAAACTGTTTTTT	CASSLRQSSTNEKLFF	NA	NA	TRBV5-7	TRBJ1-4
TGTGCCAGCAGCCGGCGGTCGGGGACCGGGGAGCTGTTTTTT	CASSRRSGTGELFF	NA	NA	TRBV14	TRBJ2-2
TGTGCCAGCAGTCTTGGGTTTAACAATGAGCAGTTCTTC	CASSLGFNNEQFF	few	NA	TRBV27	TRBJ2-1
TGTGCCAGCAGCCGCCGTTGGGGAAGGGACACTGAAGCTTTCTTT	CASSRRWGRDTEAFF	NA	NA	TRBV27	TRBJ1-1
TGTGCCAGCGCCGGGGACAGGGGAGATGAAAAACTGTTTTTT	CASAGDRGDEKLFF	NA	TRBD1	TRBV7-9	TRBJ1-4
TGTGCCAGCTCACCACGCGGACTAGTAACCCAAAACATTCAGTACTTC	CASSPRGLVTQNIQYF	NA	TRBD2	TRBV18	TRBJ2-4
TGTGCTAGTGGTTTCACCGGCGCCGGGGAGCTGTTTTTT	CASGFTGAGELFF	few	NA	TRBV12-5	TRBJ2-2
TGTGCCAGCAGCCAAGATTGGGTACCTAAGCTTACTGGAAACACCATATATTTT	CASSQDWVPKLTGNTIYF	few	NA	TRBV4-2	TRBJ1-3
TGTGCCAGCAGTTTGCAGAAGACCGGGATTGCATGGACCCAGTACTTC	CASSLQKTGIAWTQYF	once	NA	TRBV27	TRBJ2-5
TGCAGTGCTAGAGGATCCCATGGCTACACCTTC	CSARGSHGYTF	NA	NA	TRBV20-1	TRBJ1-2
TGCGCCAGCAGCTTGTGGGACAGTAATCAAGAGACCCAGTACTTC	CASSLWDSNQETQYF	NA	TRBD1	TRBV5-1	TRBJ2-5
TGTGCCAGCGTCGGGGTTGGGGCATACAATGAGCAGTTCTTC	CASVGVGAYNEQFF	NA	NA	TRBV28	TRBJ2-1
TGTGCCAGCAGTGAAGCGTTGGGGGGGTACGAGCAGTACTTC	CASSEALGGYEQYF	NA	TRBD2	TRBV6-1	TRBJ2-7
TGTGCCAGCACCCCCCCGGGACAGGTTTCCTACGAGCAGTACTTC	CASTPPGQVSYEQYF	NA	TRBD1	TRBV28	TRBJ2-7
TGTGCCTGGAGCCACACAGGGGGCAGCTACGAGCAGTACTTC	CAWSHTGGSYEQYF	NA	TRBD1	TRBV30	TRBJ2-7
TGTGCCAGCTCACCGCTCCCGTTAGGGGGCAGAACAACTAATGAAAAACTGTTTTTT	CASSPLPLGGRTTNEKLFF	NA	TRBD1	TRBV18	TRBJ1-4
TGTGCCACCAGCACATGGCCGGGACTAGCGGGAGGATCCTACGAGCAGTACTTC	CATSTWPGLAGGSYEQYF	NA	TRBD2	TRBV15	TRBJ2-7
TGTGCCAGCAGTTTCCTAGCGGGAGCCACCGAGCAGTACTTC	CASSFLAGATEQYF	NA	TRBD2	TRBV27	TRBJ2-7
TGTGCCACCAGCGACCTTACAGCAGGTAGCAATCAGCCCCAGCATTTT	CATSDLTAGSNQPQHF	NA	NA	TRBV15	TRBJ1-5
TGTGCCAGCAGCTTAGCGGACTCAGGGACCTACGAGCAGTACTTC	CASSLADSGTYEQYF	NA	NA	TRBV5-6	TRBJ2-7
TGTGCCAGCAGCCAACCTAGCGGGAAAGGCTACAATGAGCAGTTCTTC	CASSQPSGKGYNEQFF	NA	TRBD2	TRBV7-6	TRBJ2-1
TGCGCCAGCAGCTTGGCCCGACAGGATTCCTACGAGCAGTACTTC	CASSLARQDSYEQYF	NA	NA	TRBV5-1	TRBJ2-7
TGTGCCAGCAGGGGGGGGATACGGTACACAGATACGCAGTATTTT	CASRGGIRYTDTQYF	NA	TRBD2	TRBV6-1	TRBJ2-3